The clone carrying this TCR beta chain was counted a few times. This sample is drawn from a study of beta chain features in type 1 diabetes. The sequenced template was cDNA made from the entire isolated RNA. TCRdb keeps only in-frame clones here, not all; method: immunoSEQ multiplex PCR. This sample has a few hundred thousand clones, with about 9.3% found just once. CD4+ cells of the naive, central memory, regulatory and stem cell-like memory types were sorted via CD45RO/CCR7/CD25/CD127/CD95/CD27. The CDR3 has 14 amino acids. Germline CDR1 is SNHLY and CDR2 is FYNNEI. V lost 7 bases and J lost 4, with 14 bases in between.

This chain uses TRBV2 with TRBJ2-1, with D uncertain. This receptor was taken from a woman aged 18-29 years in good health. Specimen: naive CD4+ T cells from blood. The CDR3 is CASTGRVEYNEQFF. CDR3 nucleotide sequence: TGTGCCAGCACGGGTAGAGTAGAGTACAATGAGCAGTTCTTC.